This T cell receptor (beta chain) comes out of a study of T-cell reconstitution after alpha-beta-depleted transplantation in children. Germline loops: CDR1 LGHNT, CDR2 FRNRAP. V lost 1 base and J lost 7; bases outside the gene matches: 10. The CDR3 is 16 residues long. TCRbeta library construction was performed incorporating unique molecular identifiers. TCRdb called the PCR reads again in MiXCR, with one record for every CDR3 protein. The sample lists 700,000 to 950,000 distinct CDR3 sequences, roughly 15% occurring once. This chain joins TRBV12-5 and TRBJ1-1; 9 bases line up with TRBD1. Specimen: PBMCs, mostly from graft donor cells, collected 360 days after TCRalphabeta/CD19-depleted stem cell transplant. The receptor comes from a male patient aged 10 to 17 who had a stem cell transplant for acute lymphoblastic leukemia, so the T cells may come from the graft donor. The chain's CDR3 is CASGLAQRTGEIEAFF. For the CDR3, the DNA is TGTGCTAGTGGTTTGGCCCAGAGGACAGGGGAGATTGAAGCTTTCTTT.